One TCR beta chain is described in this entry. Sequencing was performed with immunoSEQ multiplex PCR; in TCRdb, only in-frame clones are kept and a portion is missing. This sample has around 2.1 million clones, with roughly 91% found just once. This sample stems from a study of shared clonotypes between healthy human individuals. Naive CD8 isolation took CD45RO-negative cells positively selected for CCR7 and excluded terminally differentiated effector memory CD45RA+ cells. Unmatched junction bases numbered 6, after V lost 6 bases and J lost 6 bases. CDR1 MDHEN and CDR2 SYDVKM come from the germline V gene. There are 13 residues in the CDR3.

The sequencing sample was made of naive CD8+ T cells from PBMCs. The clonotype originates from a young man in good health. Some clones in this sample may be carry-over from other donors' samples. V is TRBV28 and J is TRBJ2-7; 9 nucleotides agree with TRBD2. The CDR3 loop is CASSSERGVEQYF. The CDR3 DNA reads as TGTGCCAGCAGCTCTGAGCGGGGGGTCGAGCAGTACTTC.